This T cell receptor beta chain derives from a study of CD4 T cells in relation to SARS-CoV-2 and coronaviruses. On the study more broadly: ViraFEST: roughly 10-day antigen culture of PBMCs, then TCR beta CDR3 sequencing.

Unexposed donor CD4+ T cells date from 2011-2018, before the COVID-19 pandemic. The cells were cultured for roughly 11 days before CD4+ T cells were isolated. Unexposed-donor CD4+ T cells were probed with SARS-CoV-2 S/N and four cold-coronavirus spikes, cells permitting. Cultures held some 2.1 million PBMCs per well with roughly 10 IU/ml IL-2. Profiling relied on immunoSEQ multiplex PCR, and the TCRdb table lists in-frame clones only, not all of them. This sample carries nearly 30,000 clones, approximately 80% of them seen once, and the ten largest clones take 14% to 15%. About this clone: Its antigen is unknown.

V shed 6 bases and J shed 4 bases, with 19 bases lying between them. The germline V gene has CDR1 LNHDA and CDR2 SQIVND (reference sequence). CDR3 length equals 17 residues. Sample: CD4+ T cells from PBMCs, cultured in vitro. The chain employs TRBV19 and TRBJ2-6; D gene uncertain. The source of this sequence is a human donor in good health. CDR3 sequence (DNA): TGTGCCAGTAGCACGGATATCGGTGTAGACGGGGCCAACGTCCTGACTTTC. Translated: CASSTDIGVDGANVLTF.